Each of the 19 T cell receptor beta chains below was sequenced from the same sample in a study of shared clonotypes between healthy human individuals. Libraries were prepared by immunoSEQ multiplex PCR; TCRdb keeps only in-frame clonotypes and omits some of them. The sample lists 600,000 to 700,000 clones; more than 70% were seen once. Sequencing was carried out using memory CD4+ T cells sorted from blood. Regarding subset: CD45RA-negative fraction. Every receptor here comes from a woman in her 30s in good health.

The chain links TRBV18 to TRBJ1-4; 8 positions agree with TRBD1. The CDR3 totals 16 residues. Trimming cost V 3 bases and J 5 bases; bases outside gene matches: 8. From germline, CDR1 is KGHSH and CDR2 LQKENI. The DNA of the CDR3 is TGTGCCAGCTCACCGGGAAAGGGACAGGTCAATGAAAAACTGTTTTTT. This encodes CASSPGKGQVNEKLFF.

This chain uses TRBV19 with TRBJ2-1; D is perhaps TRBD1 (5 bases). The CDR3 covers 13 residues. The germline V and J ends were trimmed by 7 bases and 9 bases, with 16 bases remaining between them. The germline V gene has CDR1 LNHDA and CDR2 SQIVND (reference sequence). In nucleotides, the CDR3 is TGTGCCAGTACCCCGGGCAGGGCTTTTGAGCAGTTCTTC. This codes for CASTPGRAFEQFF.

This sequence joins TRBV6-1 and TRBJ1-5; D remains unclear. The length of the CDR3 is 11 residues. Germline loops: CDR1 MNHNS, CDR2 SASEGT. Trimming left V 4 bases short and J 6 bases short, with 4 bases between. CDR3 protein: CASSGFQPQHF. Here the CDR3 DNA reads TGTGCCAGCAGTGGTTTTCAGCCCCAGCATTTT.

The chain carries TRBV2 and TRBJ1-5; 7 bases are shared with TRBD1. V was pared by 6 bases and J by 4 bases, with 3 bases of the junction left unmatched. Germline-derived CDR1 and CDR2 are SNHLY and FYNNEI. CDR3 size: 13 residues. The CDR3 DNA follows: TGTGCCAGCAGGGGGGGACAGAATCAGCCCCAGCATTTT. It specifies CASRGGQNQPQHF.

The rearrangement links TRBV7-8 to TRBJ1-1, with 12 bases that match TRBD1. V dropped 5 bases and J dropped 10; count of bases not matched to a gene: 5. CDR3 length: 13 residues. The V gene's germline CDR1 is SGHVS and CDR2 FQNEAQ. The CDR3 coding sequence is TGTGCCAGCAGCCCGGGACAGGGGGCGAGAGCTTTCTTT. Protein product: CASSPGQGARAFF.

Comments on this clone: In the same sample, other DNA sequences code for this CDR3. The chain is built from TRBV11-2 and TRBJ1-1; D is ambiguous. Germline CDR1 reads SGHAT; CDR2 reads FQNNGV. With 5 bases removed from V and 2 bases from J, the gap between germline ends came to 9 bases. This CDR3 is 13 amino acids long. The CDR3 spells CASSPYLNTEAFF. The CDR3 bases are TGTGCCAGCAGCCCCTATCTTAACACTGAAGCTTTCTTT. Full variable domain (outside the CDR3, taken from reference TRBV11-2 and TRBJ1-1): EAGVAQSPRYKIIEKRQSVAFWCNPISGHATLYWYQQILGQGPKLLIQFQNNGVVDDSQLPKDRFSAERLKGVDSTLKIQPAKLEDSAVYLCASSPYLNTEAFFGQGTRLTVV.

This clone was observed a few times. Here the CDR3 DNA reads TGTGCCAGCAGCGTAGGAGGTCAGGGGTACTACAATGAGCAGTTCTTC. It encodes CASSVGGQGYYNEQFF. The chain joins TRBV9 to TRBJ2-1, with D possibly matching TRBD1 (6 bases). The CDR3 loop spans 16 amino acids. Trimming removed 0 bases from V and 3 bases from J, with 13 bases in between. Germline values: CDR1 SGDLS, CDR2 YYNGEE.

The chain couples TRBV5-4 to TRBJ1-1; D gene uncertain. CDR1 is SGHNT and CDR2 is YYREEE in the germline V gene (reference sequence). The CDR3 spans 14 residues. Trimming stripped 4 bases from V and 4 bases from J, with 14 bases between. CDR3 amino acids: CASSPGGTPTEAFF. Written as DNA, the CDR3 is TGTGCCAGCAGCCCGGGCGGCACTCCCACTGAAGCTTTCTTT.

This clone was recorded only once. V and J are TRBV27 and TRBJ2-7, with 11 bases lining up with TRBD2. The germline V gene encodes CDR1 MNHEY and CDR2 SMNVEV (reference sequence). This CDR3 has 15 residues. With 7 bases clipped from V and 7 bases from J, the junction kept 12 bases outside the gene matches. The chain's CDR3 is CASTNNTGTSGEQYF. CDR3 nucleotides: TGTGCCAGCACGAACAACACCGGGACTAGCGGAGAGCAGTACTTC.

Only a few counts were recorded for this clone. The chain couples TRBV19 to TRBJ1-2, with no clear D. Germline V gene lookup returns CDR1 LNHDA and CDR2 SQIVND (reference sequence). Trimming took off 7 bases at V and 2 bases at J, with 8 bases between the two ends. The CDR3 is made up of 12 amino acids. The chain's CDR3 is CASMAANYGYTF. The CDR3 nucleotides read TGTGCCAGTATGGCGGCGAACTATGGCTACACCTTC.

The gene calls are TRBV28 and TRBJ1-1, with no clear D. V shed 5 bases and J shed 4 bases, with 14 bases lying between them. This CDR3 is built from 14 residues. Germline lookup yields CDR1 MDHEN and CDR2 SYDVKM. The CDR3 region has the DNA TGTGCCAGCAGTCCCGCCTACGGGTCCACTGAAGCTTTCTTT. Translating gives CASSPAYGSTEAFF.

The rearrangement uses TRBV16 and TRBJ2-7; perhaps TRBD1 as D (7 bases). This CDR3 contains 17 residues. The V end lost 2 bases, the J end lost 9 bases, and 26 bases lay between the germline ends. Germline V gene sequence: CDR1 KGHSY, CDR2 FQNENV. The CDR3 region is CASSQGTSRGVPDGQYF. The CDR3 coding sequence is TGTGCCAGCAGCCAAGGAACGTCCAGGGGGGTCCCAGACGGGCAGTACTTC.

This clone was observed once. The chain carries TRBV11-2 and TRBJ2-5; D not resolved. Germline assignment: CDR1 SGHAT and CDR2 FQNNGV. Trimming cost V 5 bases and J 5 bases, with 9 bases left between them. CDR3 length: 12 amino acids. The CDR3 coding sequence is TGTGCCAGCAGCACCGCGGTGGAGACCCAGTACTTC. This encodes CASSTAVETQYF.

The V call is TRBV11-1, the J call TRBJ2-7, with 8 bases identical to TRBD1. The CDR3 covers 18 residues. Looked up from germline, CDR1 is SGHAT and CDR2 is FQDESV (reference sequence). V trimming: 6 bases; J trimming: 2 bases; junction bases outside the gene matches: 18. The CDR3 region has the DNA TGTGCCAGCAGTGGACCGGGACAGGTTCCCTTATCGGCCTACGAGCAGTACTTC. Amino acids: CASSGPGQVPLSAYEQYF.

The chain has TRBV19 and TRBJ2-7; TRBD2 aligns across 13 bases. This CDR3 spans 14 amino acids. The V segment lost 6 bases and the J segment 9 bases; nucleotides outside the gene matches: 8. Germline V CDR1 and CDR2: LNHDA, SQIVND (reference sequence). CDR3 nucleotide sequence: TGTGCCAGTAGCACCGGGACTAGCGGGATCGCGCAGTACTTC. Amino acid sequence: CASSTGTSGIAQYF.

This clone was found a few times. This CDR3 is CASSEQGASQPQHF. The DNA for the CDR3 is TGTGCCAGCAGTGAGCAGGGGGCGAGTCAGCCCCAGCATTTT. The rearrangement uses TRBV6-1 and TRBJ1-5; 8 bases match TRBD1. Germline lookup yields CDR1 MNHNS and CDR2 SASEGT. The J segment lost 6 bases and the V segment lost 3 bases, leaving 4 bases of the junction unmatched. The length of the CDR3 is 14 residues.

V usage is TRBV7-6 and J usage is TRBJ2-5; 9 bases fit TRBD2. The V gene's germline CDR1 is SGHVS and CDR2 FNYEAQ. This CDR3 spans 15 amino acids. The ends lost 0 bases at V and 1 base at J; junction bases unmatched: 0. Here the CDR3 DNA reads TGTGCCAGCAGCTTAGCGGGACTAGCCCAAGAGACCCAGTACTTC. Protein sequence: CASSLAGLAQETQYF.

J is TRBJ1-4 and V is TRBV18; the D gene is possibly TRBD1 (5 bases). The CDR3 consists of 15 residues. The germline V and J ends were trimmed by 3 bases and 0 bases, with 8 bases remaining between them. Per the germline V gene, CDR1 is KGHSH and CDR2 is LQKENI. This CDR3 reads CASSPGGSTNEKLFF. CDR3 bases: TGTGCCAGCTCACCCGGGGGTTCAACTAATGAAAAACTGTTTTTT.

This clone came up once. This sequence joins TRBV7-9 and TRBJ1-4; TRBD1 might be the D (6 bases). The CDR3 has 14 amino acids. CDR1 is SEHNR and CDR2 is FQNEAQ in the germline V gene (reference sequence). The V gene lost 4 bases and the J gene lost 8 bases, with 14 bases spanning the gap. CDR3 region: CASSSTGIEEKLFF. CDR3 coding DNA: TGTGCCAGCAGCTCAACAGGGATTGAGGAAAAACTGTTTTTT.